Presented here are 14 T cell receptor beta chains from one specimen sequenced in a study of T cell repertoires in cytomegalovirus infection. TCRdb recomputed calls from the reads with MiXCR, one row per CDR3 protein. The sample carries over 450,000 distinct CDR3 sequences, about 10% recorded once. The material sequenced was PBMCs. These receptors all stem from a human donor in good health (CMV status not recorded). Some clones in this sample may be carry-over from other donors' samples.

Ten or more counts support this clonotype. The chain combines TRBV28 with TRBJ2-3; D remains ambiguous. V was pared by 8 bases and J by 9 bases, with 15 bases between. CDR1 is MDHEN, CDR2 SYDVKM, per germline. The CDR3 has 12 amino acids. The CDR3 loop is CASDQLGDTQYF. Here the CDR3 DNA reads TGTGCCAGCGATCAATTGGGTGACACGCAGTATTTT.

The chain recombines TRBV28 with TRBJ1-4; D is undetermined. With 6 bases removed from V and 8 bases from J, the gap between germline ends came to 16 bases. CDR3 length: 14 amino acids. Looked up from germline, CDR1 is MDHEN and CDR2 is SYDVKM. The CDR3 DNA reads as TGTGCCAGCAGCCCCCCGTGGAGCGGGGAAAAACTGTTTTTT. Its protein product is CASSPPWSGEKLFF.

This clonotype was seen at least ten times. The chain has TRBV5-6 and TRBJ2-2, with TRBD2 matching over 7 bases. Germline loops: CDR1 SGHDT, CDR2 YYEEEE. V lost 7 bases to trimming and J lost 1 base; unmatched junction nucleotides: 10. The CDR3 contains 16 residues. CDR3 sequence (DNA): TGTGCCAGCCACGTACCGACTAGCCGGAACACCGGGGAGCTGTTTTTT. Its protein is CASHVPTSRNTGELFF.

This sequence joins TRBV19 and TRBJ2-7; D assignment may be TRBD1 or TRBD2 (5 bases each). This CDR3 is 13 amino acids long. Germline V lookup: CDR1 LNHDA, CDR2 SQIVND (reference sequence). V dropped 4 bases and J dropped 6 bases, with 13 bases sitting between them. CDR3 region: CASSTGTQGEQYF. CDR3 coding DNA: TGTGCCAGTAGTACCGGGACCCAAGGCGAGCAGTACTTC.

This clonotype was seen repeatedly, ten times or more. The chain employs TRBV7-9 and TRBJ2-7; TRBD2 aligns across 10 bases. In germline, CDR1 is SEHNR, CDR2 FQNEAQ (reference sequence). The CDR3 runs to 14 residues. After removal of 5 bases from V and 2 bases from J, the junction contained 3 bases not matched to a gene. The CDR3 DNA is TGTGCCAGCAGCCCCGGGACTAGCGCCTACGAGCAGTACTTC. It codes for CASSPGTSAYEQYF.

This clonotype was observed at least ten times. V is TRBV12-3 or TRBV12-4 and J is TRBJ2-1; D is unclear. V lost 2 bases and J 7 bases, leaving 18 bases between the germline ends. This CDR3 region has 16 residues. In nucleotides, the CDR3 is TGTGCCAGCAGTTTACCCCACCAATTTAATCGTAATGAGCAGTTCTTC. Amino acid sequence: CASSLPHQFNRNEQFF.

This clonotype has only a few counts. This chain uses TRBV2 with TRBJ1-1; 7 bases align to TRBD1. CDR3 length: 13 amino acids. With 6 bases clipped from V and 2 bases from J, the junction kept 3 bases outside the gene matches. Germline lookup yields CDR1 SNHLY and CDR2 FYNNEI. The CDR3 DNA sequence: TGTGCCAGCAGGCGGGACAGTAACACTGAAGCTTTCTTT. This sequence encodes CASRRDSNTEAFF.

This clonotype was detected ten times or more. The chain uses TRBV6-1 and TRBJ1-2; D is possibly TRBD1 (6 bases). The CDR3 spans 12 residues. Germline lookup yields CDR1 MNHNS and CDR2 SASEGT. The germline V and J ends were trimmed by 10 bases and 2 bases, with 11 bases remaining between them. CDR3 in DNA: TGTGCCAATGGGACACCAAACTATGGCTACACCTTC. Protein: CANGTPNYGYTF.

This clonotype was recorded at least ten times. CDR3 in DNA: TGTGCCAGCAGCTTAGGGGACGGTGAAGCTTTCTTT. Its protein product is CASSLGDGEAFF. The rearrangement uses TRBV7-6 and TRBJ1-1; weak D call: TRBD1 (5 bases). Trimming cost V 1 base and J 7 bases, with 7 bases left between them. CDR3 length: 12 amino acids. Looked up from germline, CDR1 is SGHVS and CDR2 is FNYEAQ.

The CDR3 DNA follows: TGTGCCAGCACCGTATCCGCGACAGGGCGGGATGAGCAGTTCTTC. This gives the protein CASTVSATGRDEQFF. This sequence joins TRBV28 and TRBJ2-1, with 7 bases that match TRBD1. Germline V gene sequence: CDR1 MDHEN, CDR2 SYDVKM. The CDR3 is made up of 15 amino acids. After removal of 7 bases from V and 8 bases from J, the junction contained 14 bases not matched to a gene.

This clonotype was recorded at least ten times. The chain recombines TRBV20-1 with TRBJ2-1; 8 bases map to TRBD2. J gave up 2 bases and V 8 bases, and 11 bases lay outside the gene matches. The germline gives CDR1 DFQATT, CDR2 SNEGSKA (reference sequence). This CDR3 has 15 residues. This CDR3 is CSPSLFGGAYNEQFF. In DNA form, the CDR3 reads TGCAGTCCGTCCCTCTTCGGGGGGGCCTACAATGAGCAGTTCTTC.

In its sample, this clonotype was seen many times. The chain uses TRBV28 and TRBJ2-3, with 12 bases lining up with TRBD1. Germline CDR1 and CDR2: MDHEN and SYDVKM. This CDR3 comprises 17 residues. Unmatched junction bases numbered 11, after V lost 6 bases and J lost 4 bases. The CDR3 spells CASSQLGTGGSADTQYF. The CDR3 nucleotides read TGTGCCAGCAGCCAACTGGGGACAGGGGGCAGCGCAGATACGCAGTATTTT. Based on the CDR3 plus reference TRBV28 and TRBJ2-3, the full variable domain is DVKVTQSSRYLVKRTGEKVFLECVQDMDHENMFWYRQDPGLGLRLIYFSYDVKMKEKGDIPEGYSVSREKKERFSLILESASTNQTSMYLCASSQLGTGGSADTQYFGPGTRLTVL.

This clonotype was counted only a few times. The chain is built from TRBV13 and TRBJ2-1; 7 bases match TRBD1. J gave up 6 bases and V 3 bases, and 5 bases lay outside the gene matches. Germline V CDR1 and CDR2: PRHDT, FYEKMQ (reference sequence). The CDR3 is 14 amino acids. CDR3 nucleotide sequence: TGTGCCAGCAGCTTCGGACAGGACTCCAATGAGCAGTTCTTC. Protein sequence: CASSFGQDSNEQFF.

Worth noting for this clonotype: Given a much more abundant clone one base away, this may be a read error. The chain recombines TRBV20-1 with TRBJ1-1; no reliable D call. Germline CDR1 and CDR2: DFQATT and SNEGSKA (reference sequence). There are 15 residues in the CDR3. V shed 4 bases and J shed 0 bases, with 15 bases lying between them. In DNA, the CDR3 is TGCAGTGCTAAGAGTCTCTCGGGGATGAACACTGAAGCTTTCTTT. It specifies CSAKSLSGMNTEAFF.